The 19 T cell receptor beta chains below come from one sample, sequenced in a study of cytomegalovirus exposure and HLA in healthy donors. This PCR relied on a set of 60 Vbeta primers and 13 Jbeta primers. Data came from immunoSEQ multiplex PCR; TCRdb stores just in-frame clones and leaves some out. The sample holds about 140,000 clones, about 80% seen once. Sequenced input: PBMCs. All receptors come from a woman aged 35 to 49 in good health and CMV-seronegative.

The gene calls are TRBV28 and TRBJ1-3; 11 bases align to TRBD1. V dropped 5 bases and J dropped 2; count of bases not matched to a gene: 8. The CDR3 extends over 17 amino acids. Germline CDR1 and CDR2: MDHEN and SYDVKM. CDR3 sequence (DNA): TGTGCCAGCAGTCGTTCTCCGGGACAGGGGGCTGGAAACACCATATATTTT. The encoded protein is CASSRSPGQGAGNTIYF.

V gene TRBV27 combines with J gene TRBJ2-7; 7 positions agree with TRBD1. Germline lookup yields CDR1 MNHEY and CDR2 SMNVEV (reference sequence). CDR3 length equals 14 residues. Trimming cost V 5 bases and J 2 bases; bases outside gene matches: 6. CDR3 DNA: TGTGCCAGCAGTCTACAGGGGCCAACCTACGAGCAGTACTTC. Amino acid sequence: CASSLQGPTYEQYF.

For the CDR3, the DNA is TGTGCCAGCAGCTTGAGTTGGGGGGGAGGGTTAGGAGAGACCCAGTACTTC. Protein sequence: CASSLSWGGGLGETQYF. The chain combines TRBV5-4 with TRBJ2-5; TRBD2 matches 7 bases. This CDR3 comprises 17 residues. J gave up 4 bases and V 1 base, and 13 bases lay outside the gene matches. CDR1 and CDR2 (germline): SGHNT, YYREEE (reference sequence).

This clone was counted between two and nine times. V is TRBV5-6 and J is TRBJ1-5; D ambiguous. Trimming shortened V by 1 base and J by 0 bases, and 8 bases separated the two germline ends. The CDR3 spans 15 residues. Germline V gives CDR1 SGHDT, CDR2 YYEEEE. As DNA, the CDR3 is TGTGCCAGCAGCTTGTTGAGTTATAGCAATCAGCCCCAGCATTTT. Translating gives CASSLLSYSNQPQHF. The entire variable domain, with the rest obtained from reference TRBV5-6 and TRBJ1-5, is as follows: DAGVTQSPTHLIKTRGQQVTLRCSPKSGHDTVSWYQQALGQGPQFIFQYYEEEERQRGNFPDRFSGHQFPNYSSELNVNALLLGDSALYLCASSLLSYSNQPQHFGDGTRLSIL.

Only one count was recorded for this clone. The rearrangement links TRBV7-3 to TRBJ2-2; 7 nucleotides match TRBD1. Germline CDR1 and CDR2: SGHTA and FQGTGA. The trim removed 5 bases at V and 4 bases at J, leaving 7 bases unmatched. This CDR3 is built from 15 residues. CDR3 coding DNA: TGTGCCAGCAGCGCGCACAGGGGAGCCACCGGGGAGCTGTTTTTT. Residues: CASSAHRGATGELFF. The full variable domain, rest sourced from reference TRBV7-3 and TRBJ2-2, is GAGVSQTPSNKVTEKGKYVELRCDPISGHTALYWYRQSLGQGPEFLIYFQGTGAADDSGLPNDRFFAVRPEGSVSTLKIQRTERGDSAVYLCASSAHRGATGELFFGEGSRLTVL.

The chain joins TRBV5-4 to TRBJ2-7, with D perhaps matching TRBD1 (6 bases). Deletions cut 4 bases from V and 5 bases from J, with 28 bases between. Germline V CDR1 and CDR2: SGHNT, YYREEE (reference sequence). The CDR3 runs 18 residues. The CDR3 sequence is CASSPLGIRGLKRNEQYF. The DNA for the CDR3 is TGTGCCAGCAGCCCGTTGGGGATCAGGGGTCTCAAGAGGAACGAGCAGTACTTC.

This chain joins TRBV29-1 and TRBJ2-2; 12 nucleotides match TRBD2. There are 16 residues in the CDR3. The germline gives CDR1 SQVTM, CDR2 ANQGSEA. J was trimmed by 0 bases and V by 6 bases; bases with no gene match: 5. The CDR3 DNA is TGCAGCGTCCTTGGACTAGCGGGAACGAACACCGGGGAGCTGTTTTTT. Amino acids: CSVLGLAGTNTGELFF.

This clone was seen more than once but under ten times. J is TRBJ1-6 and V is TRBV25-1; a possible D gene is TRBD1 (5 bases). The CDR3 consists of 14 residues. Germline V gene data show CDR1 as MGHDK and CDR2 as SYGVNS. V was cut by 2 bases and J by 7 bases, with 9 bases left in between. The CDR3 here is CASSENQGNSPLHF. The DNA of the CDR3 is TGTGCCAGCAGTGAAAACCAGGGAAATTCACCCCTCCACTTT.

The genes are TRBV7-3 and TRBJ2-1; D is possibly TRBD1 (6 bases). The ends were cut back, 5 bases at V and 12 bases at J, with 26 bases in the middle. Germline values: CDR1 SGHTA, CDR2 FQGTGA. The CDR3 is made up of 16 amino acids. This CDR3 reads CASSVGGAGPDGGQFF. The CDR3 bases are TGTGCCAGCAGCGTAGGGGGTGCGGGCCCGGATGGGGGGCAGTTCTTC.

J is TRBJ1-2 and V is TRBV5-5; the match to TRBD1 covers 7 bases. The CDR3 is 14 residues long. Germline lookup yields CDR1 SGHKS and CDR2 YYEKEE (reference sequence). Trimming took 4 bases from V and 0 from J; bases not matched to a gene: 3. The CDR3 loop reads CASSPGQTNYGYTF. The CDR3 region has the DNA TGTGCCAGCAGCCCGGGACAGACTAACTATGGCTACACCTTC.

The chain has TRBV2 and TRBJ2-5, with 10 positions matching TRBD2. The CDR3 is 14 amino acids. The germline gives CDR1 SNHLY, CDR2 FYNNEI. The V gene end was trimmed by 4 bases and the J gene end by 1 base; junction bases not matched to a gene: 0. The CDR3 protein is CASSGTSGQETQYF. The CDR3 DNA reads as TGTGCCAGCAGTGGGACTAGCGGCCAAGAGACCCAGTACTTC.

The chain uses TRBV7-6 and TRBJ2-3; 7 bases are shared with TRBD1. The CDR3 has 13 residues. Per germline, CDR1 SGHVS and CDR2 FNYEAQ. V dropped 4 bases and J dropped 8; count of bases not matched to a gene: 6. The CDR3 bases are TGTGCCAGCAGCTCAACAGGGGAAGGTACGCAGTATTTT. Protein: CASSSTGEGTQYF.

The chain links TRBV5-4 to TRBJ1-2; 9 nucleotides line up with TRBD1. Germline CDR1 SGHNT, CDR2 YYREEE (reference sequence). The CDR3 totals 16 residues. The junction had 15 bases not matched to a gene; V was cut back by 4 bases and J by 8 bases. CDR3 residues: CASSTDGTGSREGYTF. DNA for the CDR3: TGTGCCAGCAGCACCGATGGGACAGGGTCTAGAGAAGGCTACACCTTC. The whole variable domain, remainder taken from reference TRBV5-4 and TRBJ1-2, is ETGVTQSPTHLIKTRGQQVTLRCSSQSGHNTVSWYQQALGQGPQFIFQYYREEENGRGNFPPRFSGLQFPNYSSELNVNALELDDSALYLCASSTDGTGSREGYTFGSGTRLTVV.

V gene TRBV4-2 combines with J gene TRBJ1-1; no definite D call. In germline, CDR1 is LGHNA, CDR2 YNFKEQ. This CDR3 spans 15 amino acids. V was cut by 2 bases and J by 10 bases, with 20 bases left in between. In nucleotides, the CDR3 is TGTGCCAGCAGCCAACTTACGGGTTCTACCCGAACAGCTTTCTTT. Its translation is CASSQLTGSTRTAFF.

Only a few counts were recorded for this clone. The rearrangement links TRBV6-6 to TRBJ2-7, with D possibly TRBD2 on 6 matching bases. The germline V and J ends were trimmed by 6 bases and 4 bases, with 13 bases remaining between them. Germline-derived CDR1 and CDR2 are MNHNY and SVGAGI (reference sequence). The CDR3 has 13 residues. CDR3 nucleotides: TGTGCCAGCAGAAACCCTGGGACTTACGAGCAGTACTTC. It specifies CASRNPGTYEQYF.

This rearrangement joins TRBV27 to TRBJ2-1; 10 bases map to TRBD2. CDR1 MNHEY and CDR2 SMNVEV come from the germline V gene (reference sequence). The CDR3 length is 20 residues. V dropped 5 bases and J dropped 6; count of bases not matched to a gene: 22. CDR3 DNA: TGTGCCAGCAGTCCCACCACGCCAGGACTAGCGGATGTCCTCCTCAATGAGCAGTTCTTC. This translates into CASSPTTPGLADVLLNEQFF.

This chain links TRBV14 with TRBJ2-5; 11 nucleotides align to TRBD1. The CDR3 sequence is 18 residues long. Unmatched junction bases numbered 14, after V lost 4 bases and J lost 4 bases. Germline loops: CDR1 SGHDN, CDR2 FVKESK. The CDR3 sequence is CASSRGTGGWYLRETQYF. The CDR3 DNA is TGTGCCAGCAGCCGAGGGACAGGGGGTTGGTATTTGCGAGAGACCCAGTACTTC.

The CDR3 nucleotides read TGTGCCAGCAGTTTATTAGGGGGACCTGAAGCTTTCTTT. Translation: CASSLLGGPEAFF. The chain joins TRBV27 to TRBJ1-1; D possibly corresponds to TRBD1 (6 bases). V lost 1 base and J 6 bases, leaving 9 bases between the germline ends. The CDR3 consists of 13 residues. Germline loops: CDR1 MNHEY, CDR2 SMNVEV (reference sequence).

V and J are TRBV2 and TRBJ2-5; TRBD2 might be the D (5 bases). The CDR3 has 12 amino acids. Germline V lookup: CDR1 SNHLY, CDR2 FYNNEI. V was trimmed by 8 bases and J by 7 bases, leaving 14 bases between them. CDR3 DNA sequence: TGTGCCAGCTCTTTGGTACTAGGGACCCAGTACTTC. This sequence encodes CASSLVLGTQYF.